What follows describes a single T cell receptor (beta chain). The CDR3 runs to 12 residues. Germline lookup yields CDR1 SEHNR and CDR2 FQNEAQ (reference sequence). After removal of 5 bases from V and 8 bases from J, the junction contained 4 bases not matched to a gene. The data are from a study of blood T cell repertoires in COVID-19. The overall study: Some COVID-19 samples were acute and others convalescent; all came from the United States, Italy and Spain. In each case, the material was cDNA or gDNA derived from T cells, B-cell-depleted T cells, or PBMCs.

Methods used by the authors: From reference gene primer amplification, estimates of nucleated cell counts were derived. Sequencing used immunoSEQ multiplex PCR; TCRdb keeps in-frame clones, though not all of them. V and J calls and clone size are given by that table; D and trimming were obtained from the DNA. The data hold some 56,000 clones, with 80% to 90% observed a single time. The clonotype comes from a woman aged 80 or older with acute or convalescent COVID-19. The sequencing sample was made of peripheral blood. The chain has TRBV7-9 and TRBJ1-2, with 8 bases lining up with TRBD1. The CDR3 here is CASSPDRVGYTF. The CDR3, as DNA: TGTGCCAGCAGCCCGGACAGGGTAGGCTACACCTTC.